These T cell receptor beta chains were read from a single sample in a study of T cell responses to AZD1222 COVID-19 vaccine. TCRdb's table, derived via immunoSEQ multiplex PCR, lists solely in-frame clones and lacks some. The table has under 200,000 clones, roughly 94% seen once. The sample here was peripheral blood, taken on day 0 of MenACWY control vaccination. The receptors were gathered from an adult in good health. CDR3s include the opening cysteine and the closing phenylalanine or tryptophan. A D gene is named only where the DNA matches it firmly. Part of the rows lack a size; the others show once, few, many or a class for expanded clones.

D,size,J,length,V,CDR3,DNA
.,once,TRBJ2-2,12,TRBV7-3,CASSSVAGELFF,TGTGCCAGCAGCTCCGTGGCCGGGGAGCTGTTTTTT
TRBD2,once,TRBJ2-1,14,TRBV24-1,CATSDSLSGSWQFF,TGTGCCACCAGTGATTCCCTGAGCGGGAGCTGGCAGTTCTTC
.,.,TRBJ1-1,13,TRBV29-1,CSVEEHRGAEAFF,TGCAGCGTTGAAGAACACCGAGGAGCTGAAGCTTTCTTT
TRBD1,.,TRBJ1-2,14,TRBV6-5,CASRPTGAIRSYTF,TGTGCCAGCAGACCTACAGGGGCTATAAGGAGCTACACCTTC
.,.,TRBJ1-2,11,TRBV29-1,CSVERGGGYTF,TGCAGCGTTGAAAGGGGGGGTGGCTACACCTTC
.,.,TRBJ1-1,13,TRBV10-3,CAISERVGEGAFF,TGTGCCATCAGTGAACGGGTGGGGGAGGGAGCTTTCTTT
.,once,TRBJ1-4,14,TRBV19,CASSKSATNEKLFF,TGTGCCAGTAGTAAGTCCGCAACTAATGAAAAACTGTTTTTT
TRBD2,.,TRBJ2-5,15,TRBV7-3,CASSRLAGGVETQYF,TGTGCCAGCAGCCGATTAGCGGGAGGGGTGGAGACCCAGTACTTC
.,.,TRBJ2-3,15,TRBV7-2,CASHKTGPSTDTQYF,TGTGCCAGCCACAAAACAGGGCCTAGCACAGATACGCAGTATTTT
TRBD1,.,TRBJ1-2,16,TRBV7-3,CASSPFAGQPNYGYTF,TGTGCCAGCAGCCCATTTGCGGGACAGCCTAACTATGGCTACACCTTC
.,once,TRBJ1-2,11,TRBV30,CALRPNYGYTF,TGTGCCCTCAGGCCTAACTATGGCTACACCTTC
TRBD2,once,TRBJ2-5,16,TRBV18,CASSPKSGLLQETQYF,TGTGCCAGCTCACCCAAATCGGGACTACTTCAAGAGACCCAGTACTTC
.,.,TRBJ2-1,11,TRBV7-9,CASSLRPEQFF,TGTGCCAGCAGCTTACGACCCGAGCAGTTCTTC
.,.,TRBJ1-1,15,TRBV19,CATGDKGIDGTEAFF,TGTGCCACCGGGGACAAAGGAATCGATGGCACTGAAGCTTTCTTT
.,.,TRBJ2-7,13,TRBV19,CASSSRFFTEQYF,TGTGCCAGTAGTAGTAGGTTTTTTACCGAGCAGTACTTC
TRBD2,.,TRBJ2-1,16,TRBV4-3,CASSQNSGSLLREQFF,TGCGCCAGCAGCCAAAATAGCGGGAGTCTCCTTCGTGAGCAGTTCTTC
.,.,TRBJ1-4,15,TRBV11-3,CASSLFLGLNEKLFF,TGTGCCAGCAGCTTATTTCTTGGCCTCAATGAAAAACTGTTTTTT
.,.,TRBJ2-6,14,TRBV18,CASSPPGGANVLTF,TGTGCCAGCTCACCACCGGGGGGGGCCAACGTCCTGACTTTC
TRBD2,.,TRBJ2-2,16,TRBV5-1,CASSPGDYPLRGELFF,TGCGCCAGCAGCCCGGGGGACTACCCGCTACGGGGGGAGCTGTTTTTT
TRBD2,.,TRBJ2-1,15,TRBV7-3,CASSWGLAGVDEQFF,TGTGCCAGCAGCTGGGGACTAGCGGGAGTCGATGAGCAGTTCTTC
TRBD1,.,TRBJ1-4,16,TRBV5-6,CASSLSGQGFNEKLFF,TGTGCCAGCAGCTTGAGCGGACAGGGCTTTAATGAAAAACTGTTTTTT
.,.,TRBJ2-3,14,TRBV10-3,CAVMVRGSADTQYF,TGTGCCGTCATGGTAAGAGGATCAGCAGATACGCAGTATTTT
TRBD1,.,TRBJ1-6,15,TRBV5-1,CASSELQGDNSPLHF,TGCGCCAGCAGCGAGTTACAGGGGGACAATTCACCCCTCCACTTT
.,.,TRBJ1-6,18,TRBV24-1,CATSDTLTGHYYNSPLHF,TGTGCCACCAGTGATACCTTGACAGGCCACTACTATAATTCACCCCTCCACTTT
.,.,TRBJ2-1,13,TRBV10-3,CAITTGAYNEQFF,TGTGCCATCACAACGGGAGCTTACAATGAGCAGTTCTTC
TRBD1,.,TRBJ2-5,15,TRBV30,CAWNEFGQAGETQYF,TGTGCCTGGAACGAATTCGGACAGGCCGGGGAGACCCAGTACTTC
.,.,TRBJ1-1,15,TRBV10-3,CAISESGRTNTEAFF,TGTGCCATCAGTGAGTCAGGTCGGACAAACACTGAAGCTTTCTTT
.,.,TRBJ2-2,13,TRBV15,CATSDPWTGELFF,TGTGCCACCAGCGATCCGTGGACCGGGGAGCTGTTTTTT